Described below is a single T cell receptor (beta chain) sequence and its context. Antigen: not known. The record originates from a study of shared clonotypes between healthy human individuals. Across the study: The plates for each donor numbered three CD4 naive, three CD4 memory, two CD8 naive and one CD8 memory. Study results and caveats: Clonotypes shared by all four sorted-subset donors had higher generation probabilities than non-shared clonotypes. Memory subsets had estimated richness that was generally smaller than that of naive subsets.

A CD45RA+ naive subset and a CD45RA-negative memory subset were split from CD4+ cells. The CDR3 consists of 14 residues. With 8 bases clipped from V and 5 bases from J, the junction kept 8 bases outside the gene matches. Germline V gene data show CDR1 as MDHEN and CDR2 as SYDVKM. Sequencing used immunoSEQ multiplex PCR; TCRdb keeps in-frame clones, though not all of them. The top ten clones hold approximately 0.062% of a sample with hundreds of thousands of clones, 90% to 97% of them seen once. The J gene is TRBJ2-2, the V gene TRBV28; 7 positions match TRBD1. The sample consisted of naive CD4+ T cells sorted from blood. This sample's subset: CD45RA+ positively selected. The sequence came from a woman aged 25 to 39 in good health. CDR3 region: CASWLGQQTGELFF. CDR3 coding DNA: TGTGCCAGCTGGCTGGGACAGCAAACCGGGGAGCTGTTTTTT.